The rows below give T cell receptor beta chains drawn from one sample of a study of identical twins. TCRdb reprocessed the 5' RACE reads with MiXCR, giving one entry per CDR3 protein. The data hold roughly 470,000 distinct CDR3 sequences, with around 15% observed a single time. This same sample was also part of a study on yellow fever vaccine responses in identical twins.

Sequenced input: CD4+ T cells sorted from blood. The source of these receptors is a young woman in good health. The CDR3 runs from the conserved cysteine through the conserved F or W. D genes are given only for firm matches. The listing skips clone size in some rows; elsewhere it reads once, few, many or a size class.

V: TRBV7-2; size: NA; D: TRBD1; J: TRBJ2-7; DNA: TGTGCCAGCCGTCTGACAGGGAAATCCTACGAGCAGTACTTC; CDR3: CASRLTGKSYEQYF
V: TRBV29-1; size: NA; D: NA; J: TRBJ1-1; DNA: TGCAGCGCCGGGCGGGGGGAAAACTCTGAAGCTTTCTTT; CDR3: CSAGRGENSEAFF
V: TRBV4-1; size: NA; D: TRBD2; J: TRBJ2-1; DNA: TGCGCCAGCAGCCACGGACTAGAGGAGTTCTTC; CDR3: CASSHGLEEFF
V: TRBV7-6; size: NA; D: TRBD2; J: TRBJ2-3; DNA: TGTGCCAGCAGCATTCGGGGGGGTACGCAGTATTTT; CDR3: CASSIRGGTQYF
V: TRBV9; size: few; D: TRBD1; J: TRBJ2-3; DNA: TGTGCCAGCAGCGTAGTAGGGACAGGTGCAGATACGCAGTATTTT; CDR3: CASSVVGTGADTQYF
V: TRBV6-2/TRBV6-3; size: few; D: NA; J: TRBJ2-3; DNA: TGTGCCAGCAGTTACTCGATCCCCCGAACAGATACGCAGTATTTT; CDR3: CASSYSIPRTDTQYF
V: TRBV7-2; size: few; D: TRBD1; J: TRBJ1-2; DNA: TGTGCCAGCAGCCCCGTGGCGGGACAGGTGATCTATGGCTACACCTTC; CDR3: CASSPVAGQVIYGYTF
V: TRBV20-1; size: NA; D: TRBD2; J: TRBJ2-1; DNA: TGCAGTGCTATGGGGTCCTCTAGCGGGAGGACCCTACACAATGAGCAGTTCTTC; CDR3: CSAMGSSSGRTLHNEQFF
V: TRBV20-1; size: many; D: TRBD1; J: TRBJ2-1; DNA: TGCAGTGTCGACAGGGTGAACAATGAGCAGTTCTTC; CDR3: CSVDRVNNEQFF
V: TRBV7-2; size: NA; D: NA; J: TRBJ2-5; DNA: TGTGCCAGCAGCCGGGACCGAGCCGCAGAGACCCAGTACTTC; CDR3: CASSRDRAAETQYF
V: TRBV11-2; size: few; D: TRBD1; J: TRBJ1-4; DNA: TGTGCCAGCAGCTTGACAGGGGATATGGAAAAACTGTTTTTT; CDR3: CASSLTGDMEKLFF
V: TRBV20-1; size: few; D: NA; J: TRBJ2-5; DNA: TGCAGTGCGCTTGACAGGCAAGAGACCCAGTACTTC; CDR3: CSALDRQETQYF
V: TRBV4-3; size: NA; D: NA; J: TRBJ2-2; DNA: TGCGCCAGCAGCCAAGATAGGGTGGGGGAGCTGTTTTTT; CDR3: CASSQDRVGELFF
V: TRBV5-1; size: NA; D: NA; J: TRBJ2-5; DNA: TGCGCCAGTGAGTGGGAGGAGACCCAGTACTTC; CDR3: CASEWEETQYF
V: TRBV27; size: NA; D: NA; J: TRBJ2-4; DNA: TGTGCCAGCAGTTGGTTGGATGGGCACATTCAGTACTTC; CDR3: CASSWLDGHIQYF
V: TRBV20-1; size: NA; D: TRBD2; J: TRBJ2-1; DNA: TGCAGTGCTAGCGGACTAGCGGGGACCTACAATGAGCAGTTCTTC; CDR3: CSASGLAGTYNEQFF
V: TRBV4-3; size: NA; D: TRBD2; J: TRBJ2-1; DNA: TGCGCCAGCAGCCAAGAGCCAGCGGGAGGGAGAAATGAGCAGTTCTTC; CDR3: CASSQEPAGGRNEQFF
V: TRBV25-1; size: NA; D: TRBD1; J: TRBJ2-5; DNA: TGTGCCAGCAGTGAGGGGCAGGGGGATTACGAAGAGACCCAGTACTTC; CDR3: CASSEGQGDYEETQYF
V: TRBV10-3; size: many; D: TRBD1; J: TRBJ2-7; DNA: TGTGCCATCAGTGGGACAGGCTCCTACGAGCAGTACTTC; CDR3: CAISGTGSYEQYF
V: TRBV29-1; size: NA; D: NA; J: TRBJ2-3; DNA: TGCAGCGTTCGTACTACAGATACGCAGTATTTT; CDR3: CSVRTTDTQYF
V: TRBV12-3/TRBV12-4; size: few; D: TRBD2; J: TRBJ2-3; DNA: TGTGCCAGCAGTGGGACTAGCGGGAGTTCTGCCACAGATACGCAGTATTTT; CDR3: CASSGTSGSSATDTQYF
V: TRBV20-1; size: NA; D: NA; J: TRBJ2-3; DNA: TGCAGTGCCCGCGACAGATACACAGATACGCAGTATTTT; CDR3: CSARDRYTDTQYF
V: TRBV28; size: NA; D: NA; J: TRBJ1-1; DNA: TGTGCCAGCAGGATTTGGGGGGATTCGAATACTGAAGCTTTCTTT; CDR3: CASRIWGDSNTEAFF
V: TRBV6-1; size: NA; D: TRBD1; J: TRBJ2-5; DNA: TGTGCCAGCAAAGACGCCCCAGGGGGCGTTTATTCAGAGACCCAGTACTTC; CDR3: CASKDAPGGVYSETQYF
V: TRBV7-6; size: NA; D: NA; J: TRBJ2-1; DNA: TGTGCCAGCAGCTCAGTGAACAATGAGCAGTTCTTC; CDR3: CASSSVNNEQFF
V: TRBV5-5; size: NA; D: TRBD1; J: TRBJ2-2; DNA: TGTGCCAGCAGCCGGGACAGGATCGGCGGGGAGCTGTTTTTT; CDR3: CASSRDRIGGELFF
V: TRBV6-6; size: NA; D: NA; J: TRBJ1-1; DNA: TGTGCCAGCAGACCCGAGACGAACACTGAAGCTTTCTTT; CDR3: CASRPETNTEAFF
V: TRBV7-8; size: NA; D: NA; J: TRBJ1-1; DNA: TGTGCCAGCAGCTTAGGTCAGGGAGTGGCTTTCTTT; CDR3: CASSLGQGVAFF
V: TRBV18; size: few; D: NA; J: TRBJ2-3; DNA: TGTGCCAGCTCACCACTCGGAGGGGGAGAAGATACGCAGTATTTT; CDR3: CASSPLGGGEDTQYF
V: TRBV6-6; size: NA; D: NA; J: TRBJ2-1; DNA: TGTGCCAGCAGTTACGTGGCCTATGAGCAGTTCTTC; CDR3: CASSYVAYEQFF
V: TRBV13; size: NA; D: NA; J: TRBJ2-1; DNA: TGTGCCAGCAGCTTAGGCCTATTTAAGCAGAGCTCCTACAATGAGCAGTTCTTC; CDR3: CASSLGLFKQSSYNEQFF
V: TRBV7-9; size: NA; D: NA; J: TRBJ1-1; DNA: TGTGCCAGCAGCCCCGGGCCAAGGGGCACTGAAGCTTTCTTT; CDR3: CASSPGPRGTEAFF
V: TRBV19; size: NA; D: NA; J: TRBJ1-1; DNA: TGTGCCAGTATGAGGTCTTTTGAAGCTTTCTTT; CDR3: CASMRSFEAFF
V: TRBV20-1; size: NA; D: NA; J: TRBJ2-7; DNA: TGCAGTGCCCCGAGGAGATCTTCCGGCTCCTACGAGCAGTACTTC; CDR3: CSAPRRSSGSYEQYF
V: TRBV29-1; size: many; D: TRBD1; J: TRBJ2-1; DNA: TGCAGCGTTGACGGCGCAGGGGGCTCCTACAATGAGCAGTTCTTC; CDR3: CSVDGAGGSYNEQFF
V: TRBV5-1; size: many; D: NA; J: TRBJ2-2; DNA: TGCGCCAGCAGCCTAGACACCCTAACGTTCTATTTT; CDR3: CASSLDTLTFYF
V: TRBV7-2; size: many; D: NA; J: TRBJ2-3; DNA: TGTGCCAGCAGCTTAGTTGCAAGGAATCCTAGCACAGATACGCAGTATTTT; CDR3: CASSLVARNPSTDTQYF
V: TRBV4-2; size: NA; D: TRBD2; J: TRBJ2-1; DNA: TGTGCCAGCAGCGCATCTAGCGGGGGGGACAATGAGCAGTTCTTC; CDR3: CASSASSGGDNEQFF
V: TRBV20-1; size: few; D: NA; J: TRBJ2-7; DNA: TGCAGTGCTGCCCACGACAGCCCCTACGAGCAGTACTTC; CDR3: CSAAHDSPYEQYF
V: TRBV7-6; size: NA; D: TRBD1; J: TRBJ2-7; DNA: TGTGCCAGCAGCTTAGTACAGGGGGCGCGATCCGAGCAGTACTTC; CDR3: CASSLVQGARSEQYF
V: TRBV29-1; size: many; D: TRBD1; J: TRBJ1-1; DNA: TGCAGCGCGGGACAGGCGGGCACTGAAGCTTTCTTT; CDR3: CSAGQAGTEAFF
V: TRBV7-8; size: few; D: NA; J: TRBJ2-7; DNA: TGTGCCAGCAGCTTAGGGGATCGAGCCTCCGAGCAGTACTTC; CDR3: CASSLGDRASEQYF
V: TRBV3-1; size: few; D: TRBD2; J: TRBJ2-1; DNA: TGTGCCAGCAGCCAAGGGACCGGCGGACTAGCGGGGGGGAATGAGCAGTTCTTC; CDR3: CASSQGTGGLAGGNEQFF
V: TRBV6-5; size: NA; D: TRBD1; J: TRBJ1-2; DNA: TGTGCCAGCAGTTCCAGACAGGGGGCAGAAGGCTACACCTTC; CDR3: CASSSRQGAEGYTF
V: TRBV20-1; size: few; D: NA; J: TRBJ1-1; DNA: TGCAGTGCTAGAGGGACAGTAAATCTGAACACTGAAGCTTTCTTT; CDR3: CSARGTVNLNTEAFF
V: TRBV28; size: few; D: NA; J: TRBJ1-5; DNA: TGTGCCAGCAGTTTCGGGGGGTCTAGCAATCAGCCCCAGCATTTT; CDR3: CASSFGGSSNQPQHF
V: TRBV11-2; size: many; D: TRBD1; J: TRBJ2-3; DNA: TGTGCCAGCAGCCCAATATTCACCGGGACAGGGGCCTCTGGCACAGATACGCAGTATTTT; CDR3: CASSPIFTGTGASGTDTQYF
V: TRBV6-2/TRBV6-3; size: few; D: NA; J: TRBJ1-5; DNA: TGTGCCAGCAGAAGGGTGGCAGGGTTGCAGCCCCAGCATTTT; CDR3: CASRRVAGLQPQHF
V: TRBV7-2; size: NA; D: TRBD1; J: TRBJ2-5; DNA: TGTGCCAGCAGCTTAGGGGATCGGCGACAGGGAGAGACCCAGTACTTC; CDR3: CASSLGDRRQGETQYF
V: TRBV18; size: NA; D: NA; J: TRBJ2-5; DNA: TGTGCCAGCTCACCGGGAACCCCCGTACTAGAGACCCAGTACTTC; CDR3: CASSPGTPVLETQYF
V: TRBV6-2/TRBV6-3; size: many; D: NA; J: TRBJ2-5; DNA: TGTGCCAGCAGTCAGACAGCTAACCAAGAGACCCAGTACTTC; CDR3: CASSQTANQETQYF
V: TRBV29-1; size: many; D: TRBD1; J: TRBJ2-7; DNA: TGCAGCGTATTAGGGACAGGGGTCCTCGAGCAGTACTTC; CDR3: CSVLGTGVLEQYF
V: TRBV20-1; size: once; D: NA; J: TRBJ2-5; DNA: TGCAGTGCACTTTCCCCCCAAGAGACCCAGTACTTC; CDR3: CSALSPQETQYF
V: TRBV5-6; size: few; D: TRBD1; J: TRBJ1-5; DNA: TGTGCCAGCAGCGGAGGACAGGGTCGAAATCAGCCCCAGCATTTT; CDR3: CASSGGQGRNQPQHF
V: TRBV28; size: NA; D: TRBD2; J: TRBJ2-7; DNA: TGTGCCAGCAGGGGGGGGGGGACTAGCGGATCCTACGAGCAGTACTTC; CDR3: CASRGGGTSGSYEQYF